These T cell receptor beta chains were read from a single sample in a study of identical twins. MiXCR was run by TCRdb on the 5' RACE reads, yielding one entry per CDR3 protein. The profile shows more than 600,000 distinct CDR3 sequences, 18% of them singletons. This sample was shared with a second study, whose subject was T cells expressing NK-cell markers.

Input material: PBMCs. Receptors were obtained from a woman in her late teens or twenties in good health. Both conserved end residues are part of each CDR3. Each record gives: clone size, V gene, J gene, D gene, CDR3 protein, CDR3 DNA. D genes are given only for firm matches. Clone size is given for some rows only: seen once, a few or many times, or a class if the clone is expanded.

clone_size: few
v_call: TRBV20-1
j_call: TRBJ1-5
d_call: -
cdr3_aa: CSARPYGGNQPQHF
cdr3_nt: TGCAGTGCTAGACCCTACGGGGGGAATCAGCCCCAGCATTTT

clone_size: -
v_call: TRBV6-5
j_call: TRBJ1-1
d_call: -
cdr3_aa: CASSYAGLTEAFF
cdr3_nt: TGTGCCAGCAGTTACGCAGGGTTGACTGAAGCTTTCTTT

clone_size: few
v_call: TRBV27
j_call: TRBJ2-7
d_call: -
cdr3_aa: CASSLKGGVSYEQYF
cdr3_nt: TGTGCCAGCAGTTTGAAGGGCGGCGTCTCCTACGAGCAGTACTTC

clone_size: -
v_call: TRBV27
j_call: TRBJ2-2
d_call: TRBD2
cdr3_aa: CASSSGTKNTGELFF
cdr3_nt: TGTGCCAGCAGTTCCGGGACTAAGAACACCGGGGAGCTGTTTTTT

clone_size: -
v_call: TRBV9
j_call: TRBJ2-7
d_call: -
cdr3_aa: CASSPGSGQGGQYF
cdr3_nt: TGTGCCAGCAGCCCCGGGTCGGGCCAGGGAGGGCAGTACTTC

clone_size: few
v_call: TRBV20-1
j_call: TRBJ2-2
d_call: -
cdr3_aa: CSASFLTGELFF
cdr3_nt: TGCAGTGCTAGTTTTCTTACCGGGGAGCTGTTTTTT

clone_size: -
v_call: TRBV20-1
j_call: TRBJ1-2
d_call: -
cdr3_aa: CSARGQARTNYGYTF
cdr3_nt: TGCAGTGCTAGAGGGCAGGCCCGTACTAACTATGGCTACACCTTC

clone_size: -
v_call: TRBV2
j_call: TRBJ1-2
d_call: TRBD1
cdr3_aa: CASTLPGDRPHTF
cdr3_nt: TGTGCCAGCACCCTTCCCGGGGACAGGCCCCACACCTTC

clone_size: -
v_call: TRBV6-5
j_call: TRBJ1-2
d_call: -
cdr3_aa: CASSYSVQVGGYTF
cdr3_nt: TGTGCCAGCAGTTACTCGGTCCAGGTTGGCGGCTACACCTTC

clone_size: -
v_call: TRBV29-1
j_call: TRBJ2-7
d_call: -
cdr3_aa: CSVGGPRGEQYF
cdr3_nt: TGCAGCGTTGGGGGGCCCCGGGGGGAGCAGTACTTC

clone_size: few
v_call: TRBV2
j_call: TRBJ2-5
d_call: TRBD1
cdr3_aa: CASNDRGPETQYF
cdr3_nt: TGTGCCAGCAACGACAGGGGGCCGGAGACCCAGTACTTC

clone_size: -
v_call: TRBV12-3/TRBV12-4
j_call: TRBJ2-7
d_call: -
cdr3_aa: CASTNGGYEQYF
cdr3_nt: TGTGCCAGCACCAATGGGGGGTACGAGCAGTACTTC

clone_size: -
v_call: TRBV6-2/TRBV6-3
j_call: TRBJ2-3
d_call: TRBD2
cdr3_aa: CASRQGLAYDTQYF
cdr3_nt: TGTGCCAGCAGACAGGGACTAGCATACGATACGCAGTATTTT

clone_size: many
v_call: TRBV5-1
j_call: TRBJ1-5
d_call: -
cdr3_aa: CASSLEVGQPQHF
cdr3_nt: TGCGCCAGCAGCCTGGAAGTGGGTCAGCCCCAGCATTTT

clone_size: few
v_call: TRBV20-1
j_call: TRBJ2-1
d_call: TRBD2
cdr3_aa: CSARRRRTSGNNEQFF
cdr3_nt: TGCAGTGCTAGAAGACGTCGGACTAGCGGGAACAATGAGCAGTTCTTC

clone_size: few
v_call: TRBV7-2
j_call: TRBJ1-2
d_call: -
cdr3_aa: CASSIPANYGYTF
cdr3_nt: TGTGCCAGCAGCATCCCGGCTAACTATGGCTACACCTTC

clone_size: -
v_call: TRBV29-1
j_call: TRBJ2-3
d_call: -
cdr3_aa: CSVEGRDTQYF
cdr3_nt: TGCAGCGTTGAAGGCCGGGATACGCAGTATTTT

clone_size: few
v_call: TRBV7-9
j_call: TRBJ1-4
d_call: -
cdr3_aa: CASSLSMEEKLFF
cdr3_nt: TGTGCCAGCAGCTTAAGTATGGAGGAAAAACTGTTTTTT

clone_size: few
v_call: TRBV2
j_call: TRBJ1-6
d_call: -
cdr3_aa: CASKGRDSPLHF
cdr3_nt: TGTGCCAGCAAAGGACGGGATTCACCCCTCCACTTT

clone_size: many
v_call: TRBV20-1
j_call: TRBJ2-2
d_call: -
cdr3_aa: CSASLGGLVGELFF
cdr3_nt: TGCAGTGCTAGTCTGGGGGGCCTCGTCGGGGAGCTGTTTTTT

clone_size: few
v_call: TRBV20-1
j_call: TRBJ2-3
d_call: TRBD2
cdr3_aa: CSARWTSGINTQYF
cdr3_nt: TGCAGTGCTCGGTGGACTAGCGGGATCAATACGCAGTATTTT

clone_size: -
v_call: TRBV5-1
j_call: TRBJ1-2
d_call: -
cdr3_aa: CASSANQGSPYGYTF
cdr3_nt: TGCGCCAGCAGCGCGAACCAGGGGTCCCCCTATGGCTACACCTTC

clone_size: few
v_call: TRBV20-1
j_call: TRBJ2-5
d_call: TRBD2
cdr3_aa: CSAGGVETQYF
cdr3_nt: TGCAGTGCCGGGGGGGTAGAGACCCAGTACTTC

clone_size: -
v_call: TRBV5-1
j_call: TRBJ1-1
d_call: -
cdr3_aa: CASSGALGGNTEAFF
cdr3_nt: TGCGCCAGCAGCGGGGCATTGGGCGGGAACACTGAAGCTTTCTTT

clone_size: few
v_call: TRBV12-3/TRBV12-4
j_call: TRBJ2-7
d_call: TRBD1
cdr3_aa: CASTGTGGSKQYF
cdr3_nt: TGTGCCAGCACCGGGACAGGGGGCTCCAAGCAGTACTTC

clone_size: -
v_call: TRBV12-3/TRBV12-4
j_call: TRBJ1-6
d_call: -
cdr3_aa: CASSRDNSPLHF
cdr3_nt: TGTGCCAGCAGTCGAGATAATTCACCCCTCCACTTT

clone_size: -
v_call: TRBV11-2
j_call: TRBJ2-1
d_call: TRBD2
cdr3_aa: CASSHGLGAYNEQFF
cdr3_nt: TGTGCCAGCAGCCACGGACTAGGAGCCTACAATGAGCAGTTCTTC

clone_size: few
v_call: TRBV10-3
j_call: TRBJ2-3
d_call: -
cdr3_aa: CAIRDLAATDTQYF
cdr3_nt: TGTGCCATCAGGGACCTAGCAGCCACAGATACGCAGTATTTT

clone_size: few
v_call: TRBV5-1
j_call: TRBJ2-7
d_call: -
cdr3_aa: CASSLGPGKGEQYF
cdr3_nt: TGCGCCAGCAGCTTGGGGCCGGGGAAAGGAGAGCAGTACTTC

clone_size: -
v_call: TRBV5-4
j_call: TRBJ2-2
d_call: TRBD2
cdr3_aa: CASSRTSGGTGELFF
cdr3_nt: TGTGCCAGCAGCCGGACTAGCGGGGGGACCGGGGAGCTGTTTTTT

clone_size: -
v_call: TRBV9
j_call: TRBJ2-1
d_call: -
cdr3_aa: CASSVSGGLNEQFF
cdr3_nt: TGTGCCAGCAGCGTATCGGGGGGCCTCAATGAGCAGTTCTTC

clone_size: few
v_call: TRBV15
j_call: TRBJ2-3
d_call: -
cdr3_aa: CATSPLADTQYF
cdr3_nt: TGTGCCACCAGCCCACTAGCAGATACGCAGTATTTT

clone_size: -
v_call: TRBV15
j_call: TRBJ2-2
d_call: -
cdr3_aa: CATSRGGVTNTGELFF
cdr3_nt: TGTGCCACCAGCAGAGGGGGGGTGACGAACACCGGGGAGCTGTTTTTT

clone_size: few
v_call: TRBV9
j_call: TRBJ2-1
d_call: TRBD2
cdr3_aa: CASSVTSGSTYNEQFF
cdr3_nt: TGTGCCAGCAGCGTCACTAGCGGGAGCACCTACAATGAGCAGTTCTTC

clone_size: -
v_call: TRBV5-1
j_call: TRBJ2-1
d_call: TRBD2
cdr3_aa: CASTSGSYGNEQFF
cdr3_nt: TGCGCCAGCACGAGCGGGAGTTATGGGAATGAGCAGTTCTTC

clone_size: few
v_call: TRBV20-1
j_call: TRBJ2-1
d_call: TRBD2
cdr3_aa: CSHTLRGENNEQFF
cdr3_nt: TGCTCCCACACCCTACGGGGGGAGAACAATGAGCAGTTCTTC

clone_size: -
v_call: TRBV3-1
j_call: TRBJ1-1
d_call: TRBD1
cdr3_aa: CASSPRVTGREAFF
cdr3_nt: TGTGCCAGCAGCCCCCGGGTGACAGGGCGGGAAGCTTTCTTT

clone_size: few
v_call: TRBV21-1
j_call: TRBJ2-7
d_call: -
cdr3_aa: CASIIGSRREQYF
cdr3_nt: TGTGCCAGCATCATAGGTTCTCGGCGGGAGCAGTACTTC

clone_size: -
v_call: TRBV9
j_call: TRBJ2-1
d_call: -
cdr3_aa: CASSVRDGYYNEQFF
cdr3_nt: TGTGCCAGCAGCGTCCGGGACGGTTATTACAATGAGCAGTTCTTC

clone_size: -
v_call: TRBV5-1
j_call: TRBJ2-5
d_call: -
cdr3_aa: CASSVLRTQYF
cdr3_nt: TGCGCCAGCAGCGTGCTACGCACCCAGTACTTC

clone_size: -
v_call: TRBV12-3/TRBV12-4
j_call: TRBJ2-3
d_call: -
cdr3_aa: CASTFAGWDTQYF
cdr3_nt: TGTGCCAGCACCTTTGCTGGGTGGGATACGCAGTATTTT

clone_size: -
v_call: TRBV10-3
j_call: TRBJ2-7
d_call: TRBD2
cdr3_aa: CAFKGLAGKQYF
cdr3_nt: TGTGCCTTCAAGGGACTAGCGGGGAAGCAGTACTTC

clone_size: -
v_call: TRBV7-9
j_call: TRBJ2-7
d_call: -
cdr3_aa: CASSLLGQNVASHEQYF
cdr3_nt: TGTGCCAGCAGCTTACTGGGGCAGAATGTGGCTTCCCACGAGCAGTACTTC

clone_size: few
v_call: TRBV10-3
j_call: TRBJ2-1
d_call: TRBD2
cdr3_aa: CAIRASGDNEQFF
cdr3_nt: TGTGCCATCAGGGCTAGCGGGGACAATGAGCAGTTCTTC

clone_size: -
v_call: TRBV20-1
j_call: TRBJ2-7
d_call: -
cdr3_aa: CSARGYRPYEQYF
cdr3_nt: TGCAGTGCTAGAGGCTACCGGCCCTACGAGCAGTACTTC

clone_size: -
v_call: TRBV20-1
j_call: TRBJ1-2
d_call: -
cdr3_aa: CSAFTGGANYGYTF
cdr3_nt: TGCAGTGCTTTTACTGGGGGAGCTAACTATGGCTACACCTTC

clone_size: -
v_call: TRBV4-3
j_call: TRBJ2-3
d_call: -
cdr3_aa: CASSQVWQEADTQYF
cdr3_nt: TGCGCCAGCAGCCAAGTGTGGCAGGAGGCAGATACGCAGTATTTT

clone_size: many
v_call: TRBV5-6
j_call: TRBJ2-7
d_call: TRBD1
cdr3_aa: CASNQGQGKQYF
cdr3_nt: TGTGCCAGCAACCAAGGACAGGGCAAGCAGTACTTC

clone_size: -
v_call: TRBV28
j_call: TRBJ1-1
d_call: -
cdr3_aa: CATSRSTEAFF
cdr3_nt: TGTGCCACAAGTCGGTCCACTGAAGCTTTCTTT

clone_size: -
v_call: TRBV5-1
j_call: TRBJ2-3
d_call: -
cdr3_aa: CASSLLSAATTDTQYF
cdr3_nt: TGCGCCAGCAGCTTGTTATCAGCGGCGACCACAGATACGCAGTATTTT

clone_size: few
v_call: TRBV5-4
j_call: TRBJ2-1
d_call: TRBD1
cdr3_aa: CASSETGDSYNEQFF
cdr3_nt: TGTGCCAGCAGCGAGACAGGGGACTCCTACAATGAGCAGTTCTTC

clone_size: -
v_call: TRBV18
j_call: TRBJ1-2
d_call: TRBD1
cdr3_aa: CASSPPNSGTDYGYTF
cdr3_nt: TGTGCCAGCTCACCACCTAATTCCGGGACAGACTATGGCTACACCTTC

clone_size: many
v_call: TRBV29-1
j_call: TRBJ2-1
d_call: -
cdr3_aa: CSVGPNNEQFF
cdr3_nt: TGCAGCGTTGGACCGAACAATGAGCAGTTCTTC